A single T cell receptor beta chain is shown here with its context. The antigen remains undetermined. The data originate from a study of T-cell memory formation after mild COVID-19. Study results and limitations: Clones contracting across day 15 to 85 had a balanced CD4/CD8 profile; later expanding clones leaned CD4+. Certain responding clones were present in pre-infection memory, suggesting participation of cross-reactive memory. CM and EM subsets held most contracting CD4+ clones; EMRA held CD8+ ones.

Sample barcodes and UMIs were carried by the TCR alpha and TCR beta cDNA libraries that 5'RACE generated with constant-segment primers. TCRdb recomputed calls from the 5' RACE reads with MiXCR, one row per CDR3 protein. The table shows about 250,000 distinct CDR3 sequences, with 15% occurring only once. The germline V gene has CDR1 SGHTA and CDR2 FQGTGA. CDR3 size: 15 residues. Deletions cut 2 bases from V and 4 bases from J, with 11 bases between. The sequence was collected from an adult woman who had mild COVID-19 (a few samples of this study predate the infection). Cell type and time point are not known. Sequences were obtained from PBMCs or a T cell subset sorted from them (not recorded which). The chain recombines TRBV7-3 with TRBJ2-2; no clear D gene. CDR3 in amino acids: CASSLGPITTGELFF. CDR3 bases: TGTGCCAGCAGCTTAGGACCGATAACCACCGGGGAGCTGTTTTTT.